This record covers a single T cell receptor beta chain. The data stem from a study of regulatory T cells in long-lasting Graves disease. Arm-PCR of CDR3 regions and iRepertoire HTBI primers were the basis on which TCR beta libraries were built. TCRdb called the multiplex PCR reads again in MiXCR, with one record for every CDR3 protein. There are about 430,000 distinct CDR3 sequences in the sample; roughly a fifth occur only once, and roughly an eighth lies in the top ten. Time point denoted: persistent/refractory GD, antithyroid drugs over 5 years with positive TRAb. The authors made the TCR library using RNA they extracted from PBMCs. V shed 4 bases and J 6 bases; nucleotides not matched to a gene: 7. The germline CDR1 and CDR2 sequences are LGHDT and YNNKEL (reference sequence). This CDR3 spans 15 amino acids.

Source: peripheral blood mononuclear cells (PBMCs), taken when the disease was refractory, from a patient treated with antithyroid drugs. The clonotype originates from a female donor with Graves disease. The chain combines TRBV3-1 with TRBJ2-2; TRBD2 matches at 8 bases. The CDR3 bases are TGTGCCAGCAGCCCCTCGGTTAGCGGGGCCGGGGAGCTGTTTTTT. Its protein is CASSPSVSGAGELFF.